Listed below are T cell receptor beta chains from one sample, sequenced in a study of cytomegalovirus exposure and HLA in healthy donors. Generated by immunoSEQ multiplex PCR, the TCRdb table keeps only in-frame clones and is missing some. The sample holds 100,000 or so clones, roughly four fifths seen once. Sequencing was carried out using PBMCs. Every receptor here comes from a man between 45 and 60 years old in good health and CMV-seronegative. Both conserved end residues are part of each CDR3. A D gene is named only where the DNA matches it firmly. Clone size is not always given. Where it is, it says once, few, many or a class for expanded clones.

v_gene	j_gene	abundance	d_gene	CDR3nt	CDR3aa
TRBV5-4	TRBJ1-2	few	TRBD1	TGTGCCAGCAGTGGAGGACAGGTAACGGGCGGCTACACCTTC	CASSGGQVTGGYTF
TRBV2	TRBJ2-2	.	TRBD2	TGTGCCAGCAGCGTCGGCGGGGGAAACACCGGGGAGCTGTTTTTT	CASSVGGGNTGELFF
TRBV9	TRBJ2-3	few	.	TGTGCCAGCAGCGTAGCCAGGGGCCCAGATACGCAGTATTTT	CASSVARGPDTQYF
TRBV28	TRBJ1-2	.	.	TGTGCCAGCACCATTGGCCGGGAAAACTATGGCTACACCTTC	CASTIGRENYGYTF
TRBV7-9	TRBJ2-1	.	TRBD2	TGTGCCAGCACCCCATGGAAGGTGGGAGGGCCAGGAGGCCGCGAGCAGTTCTTC	CASTPWKVGGPGGREQFF
TRBV4-2	TRBJ2-3	.	TRBD2	TGTGCCAGCAGCGCCGCAGCAGGGAGGGCGACAGATACGCAGTATTTT	CASSAAAGRATDTQYF
TRBV2	TRBJ2-1	.	TRBD1	TGTGCCAGCAAAAAGGAACAGGGGATCTACAATGAGCAGTTCTTC	CASKKEQGIYNEQFF
TRBV18	TRBJ2-7	.	TRBD1	TGTGCCAGCGCTCCGGGACAGGGTCACGAGCAGTACTTC	CASAPGQGHEQYF
TRBV5-5	TRBJ1-4	.	TRBD1	TGTGCCAGCAGCCCAGTACAGGGGGCGGGAGAAAAACTGTTTTTT	CASSPVQGAGEKLFF
TRBV6-1	TRBJ1-2	.	.	TGTGCCAGCAGTGCTCCCCCCGGGACAAACCTCTATGGCTACACCTTC	CASSAPPGTNLYGYTF
TRBV2	TRBJ1-5	.	.	TGTGCCAGCAGTGCAAAGGGGATTAGCAATCAGCCCCAGCATTTT	CASSAKGISNQPQHF
TRBV29-1	TRBJ2-7	few	TRBD1	TGCAGCGGGGGAACCGGGACAGGGAACGAGCAGTACTTC	CSGGTGTGNEQYF
TRBV6-4	TRBJ1-6	.	.	TGTGCCAGCAGTGAAAGCAGGGGTAGTTCACCCCTCCACTTT	CASSESRGSSPLHF
TRBV11-2	TRBJ1-3	.	.	TGTGCCAGCAGCCCGTCACGCTGGAGCTCTGGAAACACCATATATTTT	CASSPSRWSSGNTIYF
TRBV19	TRBJ2-5	few	.	TGTGCCAGTAGGGACAGCTTACAAGAGACCCAGTACTTC	CASRDSLQETQYF
TRBV28	TRBJ1-5	.	.	TGTGCCAGCAGCCAGGACAGATTGCGGCCCCAGCATTTT	CASSQDRLRPQHF
TRBV30	TRBJ2-7	.	.	TGTGCCTGGCGAGCTCCATCTCTATACGAGCAGTACTTC	CAWRAPSLYEQYF
TRBV10-1	TRBJ2-7	.	.	TGCGCCAGCACAGGGCCGACCTACGAGCAGTACTTC	CASTGPTYEQYF
TRBV30	TRBJ1-3	once	.	TGTGCCTGGAGTGTACGTATAGCGGGAAACACCATATATTTT	CAWSVRIAGNTIYF
TRBV7-9	TRBJ2-3	.	TRBD2	TGTGCCAGCAGCCCCCAGCGGGGGGGCACAGATACGCAGTATTTT	CASSPQRGGTDTQYF
TRBV11-3	TRBJ2-1	.	TRBD1	TGTGCCAGCAGCTTGCAGGGGGCCTACAATGAGCAGTTCTTC	CASSLQGAYNEQFF
TRBV6-6	TRBJ2-2	.	.	TGTGCCAGCAGTCCACAGGGCAGCAGCTACGAGGAGCTGTTTTTT	CASSPQGSSYEELFF
TRBV7-7	TRBJ2-3	.	TRBD1	TGTGCCAGCAGCCCCGGGACAGGGCGATCGGATACGCAGTATTTT	CASSPGTGRSDTQYF
TRBV28	TRBJ2-3	.	TRBD2	TGTGCCAGCAGTCTACGGGGCGGGAGGATAACAGATACGCAGTATTTT	CASSLRGGRITDTQYF
TRBV30	TRBJ1-6	.	TRBD1	TGTGCCTTTAGCCGTGGGACAGCTAATTCACCCCTCCACTTT	CAFSRGTANSPLHF
TRBV7-9	TRBJ2-7	.	TRBD1	TGTGCCAGCAGCCTCGCGGGACAGGTTTCCTACGAGCAGTACTTC	CASSLAGQVSYEQYF